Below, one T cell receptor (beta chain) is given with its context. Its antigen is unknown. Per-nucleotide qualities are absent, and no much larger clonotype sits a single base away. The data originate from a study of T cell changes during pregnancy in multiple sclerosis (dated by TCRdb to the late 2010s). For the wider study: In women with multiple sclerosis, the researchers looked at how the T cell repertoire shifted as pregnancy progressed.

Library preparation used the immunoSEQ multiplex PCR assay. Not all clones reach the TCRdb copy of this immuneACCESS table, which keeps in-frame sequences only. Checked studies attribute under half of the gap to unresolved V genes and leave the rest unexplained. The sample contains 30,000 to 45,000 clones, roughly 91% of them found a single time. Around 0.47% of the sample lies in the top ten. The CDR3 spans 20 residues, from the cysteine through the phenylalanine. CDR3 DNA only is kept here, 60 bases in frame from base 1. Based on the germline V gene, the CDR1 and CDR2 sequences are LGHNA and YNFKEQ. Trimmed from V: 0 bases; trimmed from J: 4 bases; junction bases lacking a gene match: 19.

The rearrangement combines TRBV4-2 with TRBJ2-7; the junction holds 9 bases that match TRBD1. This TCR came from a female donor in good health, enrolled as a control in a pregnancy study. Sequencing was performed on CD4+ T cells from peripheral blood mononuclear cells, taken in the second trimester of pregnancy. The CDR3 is CASSQEVSASSQDRGYEQYF. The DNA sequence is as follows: TGTGCCAGCAGCCAAGAGGTTTCTGCGTCGTCACAGGACAGGGGTTACGAGCAGTACTTC.